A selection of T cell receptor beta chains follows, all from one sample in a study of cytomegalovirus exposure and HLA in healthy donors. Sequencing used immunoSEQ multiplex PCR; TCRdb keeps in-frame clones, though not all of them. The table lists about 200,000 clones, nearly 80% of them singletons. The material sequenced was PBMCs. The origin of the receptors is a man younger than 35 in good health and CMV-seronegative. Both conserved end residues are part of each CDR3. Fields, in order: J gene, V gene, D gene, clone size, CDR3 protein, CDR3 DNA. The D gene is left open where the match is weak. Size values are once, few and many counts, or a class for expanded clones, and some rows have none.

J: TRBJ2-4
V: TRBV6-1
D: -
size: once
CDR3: CASSEVAPIIQYF
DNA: TGTGCCAGCAGTGAAGTCGCACCTATCATTCAGTACTTC

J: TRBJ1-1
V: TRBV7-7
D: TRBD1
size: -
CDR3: CASSKGQGSEAFF
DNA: TGTGCTAGCAGCAAAGGACAGGGGTCTGAAGCTTTCTTT

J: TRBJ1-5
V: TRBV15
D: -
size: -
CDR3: CATSRGGGTHSNQPQHF
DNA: TGTGCCACCAGCAGAGGCGGTGGGACACATAGCAATCAGCCCCAGCATTTT

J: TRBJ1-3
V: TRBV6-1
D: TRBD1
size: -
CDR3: CASGDRVEGNTIYF
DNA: TGTGCCAGCGGAGACAGGGTCGAAGGAAACACCATATATTTT

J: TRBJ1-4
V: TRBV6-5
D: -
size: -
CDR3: CASSYGRESEKLFF
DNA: TGTGCCAGCAGTTACGGAAGGGAGAGCGAAAAACTGTTTTTT

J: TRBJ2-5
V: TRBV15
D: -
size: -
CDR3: CATSRAYSGTQYF
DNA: TGTGCCACCAGCAGAGCTTATAGTGGGACCCAGTACTTC

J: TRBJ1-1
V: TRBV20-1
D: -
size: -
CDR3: CSAQRGTEAFF
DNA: TGCAGTGCTCAGAGGGGGACTGAAGCTTTCTTT

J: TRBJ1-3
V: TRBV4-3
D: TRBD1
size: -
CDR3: CASSQVTGAGNTIYF
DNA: TGCGCCAGCAGCCAAGTAACAGGGGCTGGAAACACCATATATTTT

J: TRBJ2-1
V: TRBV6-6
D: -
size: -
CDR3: CASSYSRGGDYNEQFF
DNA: TGTGCCAGCAGTTACTCCCGCGGGGGCGACTACAATGAGCAGTTCTTC

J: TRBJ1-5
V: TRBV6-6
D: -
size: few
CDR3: CASRTGNQPQHF
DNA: TGTGCCAGCCGTACAGGAAATCAGCCCCAGCATTTT